These 8 T cell receptor beta chains share one sample of origin, sequenced in a study of T cells in Graves' hyperthyroidism and ophthalmopathy. RNA transcripts gave rise to amplified TCR beta CDR3 regions. Primed by the HTBI set, a first-round RT-PCR was run on the TCR CDR3. TCRdb reprocessed the multiplex PCR reads with MiXCR, giving one entry per CDR3 protein. This table holds 530,000 or so distinct CDR3 sequences, approximately 25% found once. The source material was blood. The receptors derive from a woman younger than 45 with Graves' ophthalmopathy.

V usage is TRBV7-9 and J usage is TRBJ1-2; a possible D gene is TRBD1 (5 bases). Trimming pared 3 bases from V and 4 bases from J, leaving 9 bases between. Germline CDR1 SEHNR, CDR2 FQNEAQ (reference sequence). The CDR3 totals 13 residues. The CDR3 region is CASSLGTFYGYTF. In nucleotides, the CDR3 is TGTGCCAGCAGCTTGGGGACCTTCTATGGCTACACCTTC.

This clonotype showed up just a few times. The CDR3: CASSLGTGGASGELFF. The CDR3 nucleotides are TGTGCCAGCAGCTTAGGGACAGGGGGCGCGTCCGGGGAGCTGTTTTTT. This rearrangement joins TRBV11-2 to TRBJ2-2; TRBD1 matches at 11 bases. Germline-derived CDR1 and CDR2 are SGHAT and FQNNGV. This CDR3 comprises 16 residues. The V and J ends lost 1 base and 6 bases, in that order; junction bases with no gene match: 4.

This clonotype was seen ten or more times. The chain carries TRBV7-3 and TRBJ2-2, with D maybe TRBD2 (6 bases). Between the trimmed V and J ends, which lost 5 bases and 3 bases, there was a span of 10 bases. The V gene's germline CDR1 is SGHTA and CDR2 FQGTGA. The CDR3 runs to 14 residues. The CDR3 DNA follows: TGTGCCAGCAGCCCGGGACTTCACACCGGGGAGCTGTTTTTT. This gives the protein CASSPGLHTGELFF.

This clonotype was counted ten times or more. The rearrangement uses TRBV10-1 and TRBJ2-2, with unresolved D. Germline V lookup: CDR1 WNHNN, CDR2 SYGVQD (reference sequence). V lost 4 bases, J lost 1 base, and 13 bases lay in between. This CDR3 comprises 16 residues. The DNA for the CDR3 is TGCGCCAGCAGTGGGCCCGTGGAGAAGAACACCGGGGAGCTGTTTTTT. Protein sequence: CASSGPVEKNTGELFF.

The chain joins TRBV15 to TRBJ2-2, with 7 positions matching TRBD1. The CDR3 spans 14 residues. Germline CDR1 is LNHNV and CDR2 is YYDKDF (reference sequence). With 8 bases clipped from V and 3 bases from J, the junction kept 6 bases outside the gene matches. The CDR3 here is CATSQGQDTGELFF. DNA of the CDR3: TGTGCCACCTCACAAGGACAGGACACCGGGGAGCTGTTTTTT.

This clonotype has just a few counts. The rearrangement joins TRBV5-5 to TRBJ2-2; D not resolved. Trimming stripped 4 bases from V and 6 bases from J, with 10 bases between. Germline-derived CDR1 and CDR2 are SGHKS and YYEKEE (reference sequence). CDR3 length: 13 residues. CDR3 nucleotides: TGTGCCAGCAGCCCGACCCGGCCCGGGGAGCTGTTTTTT. The encoded protein is CASSPTRPGELFF.

This clonotype has a count of ten or more. The chain uses TRBV20-1 and TRBJ1-1; 7 positions agree with TRBD1. Germline V gives CDR1 DFQATT, CDR2 SNEGSKA (reference sequence). With V trimmed by 6 bases and J by 3 bases, 10 bases remained unmatched. This CDR3 contains 14 residues. As DNA, the CDR3 is TGCAGTGCCATGGCCGGGACAGATGACACTGAAGCTTTCTTT. Translating it yields CSAMAGTDDTEAFF.

V usage is TRBV6-5 and J usage is TRBJ2-5; 8 nucleotides line up with TRBD2. Per the germline V gene, CDR1 is MNHEY and CDR2 is SVGAGI. The CDR3 is 16 amino acids. The J segment lost 7 bases and the V segment lost 3 bases, leaving 13 bases of the junction unmatched. CDR3: CASSYSPLAGRSTQYF. Here the CDR3 DNA reads TGTGCCAGCAGTTATTCTCCTTTAGCGGGGCGTTCGACCCAGTACTTC.